This T cell receptor beta chain was identified during a study of CD8 T cells in Susac syndrome. Study-wide results and caveats: The authors acknowledged that their TCR sequencing and HLA analysis involved a relatively small number of individuals.

Note on this clonotype: Its target is not known.

Blood CD8+ and CD4+ T cells underwent high-throughput TCR beta sequencing. The control group consisted of healthy donors matched for age and sex. Reverse transcription used roughly 0.45 to 1 ug RNA and random hexamers. One entry per CDR3 protein results from TCRdb running MiXCR on the immunoSEQ multiplex PCR reads. This table has 120,000 to 150,000 distinct CDR3 sequences, approximately 95% appearing once. Trimming pared 6 bases from V and 0 bases from J, leaving 9 bases between. The CDR3 has 13 amino acids. Germline values: CDR1 SGHNT, CDR2 YYREEE (reference sequence). This rearrangement joins TRBV5-4 to TRBJ2-5, with a weak D call TRBD1 (5 bases). This receptor was identified in a human donor in good health. Sequenced material: CD4+ T cells from PBMCs. The DNA for the CDR3 is TGTGCCAGCAAGGGGCGCAACCAAGAGACCCAGTACTTC. Its translation is CASKGRNQETQYF.